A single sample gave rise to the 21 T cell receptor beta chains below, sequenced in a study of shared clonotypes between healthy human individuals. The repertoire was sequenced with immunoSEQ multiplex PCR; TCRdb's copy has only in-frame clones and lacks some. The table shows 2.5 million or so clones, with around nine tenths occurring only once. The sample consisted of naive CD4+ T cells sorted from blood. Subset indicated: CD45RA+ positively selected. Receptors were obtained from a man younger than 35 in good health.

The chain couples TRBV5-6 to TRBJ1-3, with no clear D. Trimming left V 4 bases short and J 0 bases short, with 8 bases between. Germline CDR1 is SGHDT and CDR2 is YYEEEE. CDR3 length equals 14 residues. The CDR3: CASSAWSSGNTIYF. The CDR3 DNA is TGTGCCAGCAGCGCCTGGAGCTCTGGAAACACCATATATTTT.

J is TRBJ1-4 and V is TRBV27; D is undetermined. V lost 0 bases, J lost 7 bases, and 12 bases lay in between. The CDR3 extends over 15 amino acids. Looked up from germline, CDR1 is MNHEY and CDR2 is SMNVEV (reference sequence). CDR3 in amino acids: CASSLSIGFREKLFF. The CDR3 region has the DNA TGTGCCAGCAGTTTATCGATAGGGTTTCGTGAAAAACTGTTTTTT.

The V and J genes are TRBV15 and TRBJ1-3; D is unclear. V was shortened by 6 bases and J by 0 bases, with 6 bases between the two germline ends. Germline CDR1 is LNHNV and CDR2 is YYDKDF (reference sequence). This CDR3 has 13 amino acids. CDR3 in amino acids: CATRQISGNTIYF. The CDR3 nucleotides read TGTGCCACCAGGCAAATCTCTGGAAACACCATATATTTT.

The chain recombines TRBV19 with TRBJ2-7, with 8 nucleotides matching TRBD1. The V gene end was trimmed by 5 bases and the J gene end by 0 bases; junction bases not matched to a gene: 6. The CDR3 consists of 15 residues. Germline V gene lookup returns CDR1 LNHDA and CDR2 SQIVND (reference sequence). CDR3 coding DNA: TGTGCCAGTAGTCGGACAGGGAATCCCTCCTACGAGCAGTACTTC. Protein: CASSRTGNPSYEQYF. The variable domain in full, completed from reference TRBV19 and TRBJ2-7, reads DGGITQSPKYLFRKEGQNVTLSCEQNLNHDAMYWYRQDPGQGLRLIYYSQIVNDFQKGDIAEGYSVSREKKESFPLTVTSAQKNPTAFYLCASSRTGNPSYEQYFGPGTRLTVT.

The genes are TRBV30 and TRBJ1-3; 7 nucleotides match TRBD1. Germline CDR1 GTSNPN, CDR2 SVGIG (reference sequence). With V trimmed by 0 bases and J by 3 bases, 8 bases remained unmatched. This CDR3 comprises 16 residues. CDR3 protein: CAWSVDRASFGNTIYF. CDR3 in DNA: TGTGCCTGGAGTGTAGACAGGGCCTCGTTTGGAAACACCATATATTTT.

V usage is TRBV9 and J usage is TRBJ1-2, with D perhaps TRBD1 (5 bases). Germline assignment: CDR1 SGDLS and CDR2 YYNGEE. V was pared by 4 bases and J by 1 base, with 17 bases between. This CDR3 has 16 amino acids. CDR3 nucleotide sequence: TGTGCCAGCAGCCCCGCGGGGGGAATAAATAACTATGGCTACACCTTC. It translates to CASSPAGGINNYGYTF.

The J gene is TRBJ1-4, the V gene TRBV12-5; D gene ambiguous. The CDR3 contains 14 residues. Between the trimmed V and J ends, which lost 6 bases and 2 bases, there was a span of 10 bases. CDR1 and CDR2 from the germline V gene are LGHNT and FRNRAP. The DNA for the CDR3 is TGTGCTAGTGGGGTTGGTAGGACTAATGAAAAACTGTTTTTT. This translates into CASGVGRTNEKLFF.

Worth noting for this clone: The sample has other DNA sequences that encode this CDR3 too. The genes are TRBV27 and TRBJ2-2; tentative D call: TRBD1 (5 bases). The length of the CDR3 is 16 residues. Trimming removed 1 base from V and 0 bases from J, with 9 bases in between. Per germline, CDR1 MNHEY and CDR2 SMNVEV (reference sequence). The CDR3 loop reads CASSLWGLANTGELFF. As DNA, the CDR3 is TGTGCCAGCAGTTTATGGGGCCTAGCGAACACCGGGGAGCTGTTTTTT.

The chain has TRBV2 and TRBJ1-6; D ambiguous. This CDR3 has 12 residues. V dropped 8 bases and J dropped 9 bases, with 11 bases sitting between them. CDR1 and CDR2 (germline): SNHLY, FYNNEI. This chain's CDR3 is CASGITGSPLHF. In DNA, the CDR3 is TGTGCCAGCGGTATAACGGGTTCACCCCTCCACTTT.

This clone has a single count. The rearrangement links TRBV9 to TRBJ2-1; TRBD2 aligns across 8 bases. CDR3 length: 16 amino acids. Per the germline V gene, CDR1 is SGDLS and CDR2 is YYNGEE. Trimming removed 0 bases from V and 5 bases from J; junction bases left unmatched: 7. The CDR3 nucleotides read TGTGCCAGCAGCGTAGCTCCGGGACTAGGTAACAATGAGCAGTTCTTC. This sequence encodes CASSVAPGLGNNEQFF. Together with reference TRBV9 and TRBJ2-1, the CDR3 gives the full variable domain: DSGVTQTPKHLITATGQRVTLRCSPRSGDLSVYWYQQSLDQGLQFLIQYYNGEERAKGNILERFSAQQFPDLHSELNLSSLELGDSALYFCASSVAPGLGNNEQFFGPGTRLTVL.

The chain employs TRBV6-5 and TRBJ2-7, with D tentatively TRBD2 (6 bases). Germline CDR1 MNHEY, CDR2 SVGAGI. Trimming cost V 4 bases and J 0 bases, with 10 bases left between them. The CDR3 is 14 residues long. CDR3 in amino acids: CASSFPAGSYEQYF. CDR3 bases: TGTGCCAGCAGTTTTCCAGCGGGCTCCTACGAGCAGTACTTC.

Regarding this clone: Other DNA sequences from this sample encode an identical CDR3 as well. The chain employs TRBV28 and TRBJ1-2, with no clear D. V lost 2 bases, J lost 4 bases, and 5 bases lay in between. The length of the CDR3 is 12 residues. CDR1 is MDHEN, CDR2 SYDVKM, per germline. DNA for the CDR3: TGTGCCAGCAGTTTAGACGGCTATGGCTACACCTTC. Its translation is CASSLDGYGYTF.

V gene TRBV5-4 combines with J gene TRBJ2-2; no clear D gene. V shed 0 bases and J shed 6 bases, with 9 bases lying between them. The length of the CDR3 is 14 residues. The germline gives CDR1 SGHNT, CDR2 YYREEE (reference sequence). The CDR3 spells CASSLEVTPGELFF. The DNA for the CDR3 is TGTGCCAGCAGCTTGGAGGTGACCCCCGGGGAGCTGTTTTTT.

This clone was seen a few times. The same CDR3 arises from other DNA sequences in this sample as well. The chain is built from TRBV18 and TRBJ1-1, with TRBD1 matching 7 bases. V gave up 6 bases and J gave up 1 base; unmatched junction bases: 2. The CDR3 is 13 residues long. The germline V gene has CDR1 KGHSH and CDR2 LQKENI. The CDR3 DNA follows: TGTGCCAGCTCGCAGGGGGGGAACACTGAAGCTTTCTTT. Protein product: CASSQGGNTEAFF.

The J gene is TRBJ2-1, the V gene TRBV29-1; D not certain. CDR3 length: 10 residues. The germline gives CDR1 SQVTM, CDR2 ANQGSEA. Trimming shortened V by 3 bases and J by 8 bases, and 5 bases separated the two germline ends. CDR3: CSVDFYEQFF. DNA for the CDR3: TGCAGCGTTGACTTTTATGAGCAGTTCTTC.

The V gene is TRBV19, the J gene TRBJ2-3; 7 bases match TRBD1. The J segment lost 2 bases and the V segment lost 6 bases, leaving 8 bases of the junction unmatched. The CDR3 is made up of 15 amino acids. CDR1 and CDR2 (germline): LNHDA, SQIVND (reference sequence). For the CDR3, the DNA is TGTGCCAGTAGGAACCGGGACAGAAACACAGATACGCAGTATTTT. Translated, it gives CASRNRDRNTDTQYF. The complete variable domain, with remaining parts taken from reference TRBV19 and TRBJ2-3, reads DGGITQSPKYLFRKEGQNVTLSCEQNLNHDAMYWYRQDPGQGLRLIYYSQIVNDFQKGDIAEGYSVSREKKESFPLTVTSAQKNPTAFYLCASRNRDRNTDTQYFGPGTRLTVL.

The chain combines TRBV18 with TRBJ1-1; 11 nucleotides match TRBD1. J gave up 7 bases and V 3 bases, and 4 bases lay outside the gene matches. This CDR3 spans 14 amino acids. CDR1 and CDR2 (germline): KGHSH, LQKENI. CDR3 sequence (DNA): TGTGCCAGCTCACCGGGACAGGGGGTGTATGAAGCTTTCTTT. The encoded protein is CASSPGQGVYEAFF.

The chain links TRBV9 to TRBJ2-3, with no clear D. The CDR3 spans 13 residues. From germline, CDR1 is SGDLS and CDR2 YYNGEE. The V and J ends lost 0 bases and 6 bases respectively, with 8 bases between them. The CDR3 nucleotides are TGTGCCAGCAGCGTAGATCCGGCGGATACGCAGTATTTT. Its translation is CASSVDPADTQYF.

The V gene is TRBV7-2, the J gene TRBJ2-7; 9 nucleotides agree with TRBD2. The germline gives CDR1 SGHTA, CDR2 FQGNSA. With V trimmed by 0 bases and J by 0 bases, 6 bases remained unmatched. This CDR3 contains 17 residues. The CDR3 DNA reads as TGTGCCAGCAGCTTAGCGTCAACTAGCGGGCCCTCCTACGAGCAGTACTTC. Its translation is CASSLASTSGPSYEQYF.

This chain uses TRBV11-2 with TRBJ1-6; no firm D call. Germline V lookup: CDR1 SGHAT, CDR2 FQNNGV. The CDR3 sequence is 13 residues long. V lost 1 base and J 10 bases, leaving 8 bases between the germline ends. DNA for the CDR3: TGTGCCAGCAGCTTAGGCTCGGGGTCACCCCTCCACTTT. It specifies CASSLGSGSPLHF. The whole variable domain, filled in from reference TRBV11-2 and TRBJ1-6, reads EAGVAQSPRYKIIEKRQSVAFWCNPISGHATLYWYQQILGQGPKLLIQFQNNGVVDDSQLPKDRFSAERLKGVDSTLKIQPAKLEDSAVYLCASSLGSGSPLHFGNGTRLTVT.

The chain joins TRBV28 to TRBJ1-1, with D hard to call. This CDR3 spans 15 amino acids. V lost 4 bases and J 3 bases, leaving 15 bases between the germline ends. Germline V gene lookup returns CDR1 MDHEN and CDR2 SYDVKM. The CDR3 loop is CASSSPGIGDTEAFF. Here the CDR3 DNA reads TGTGCCAGCAGTTCCCCGGGGATTGGGGACACTGAAGCTTTCTTT.